The 9 T cell receptor beta chains presented below share a single source sample, sequenced in a study of blood T cell repertoires in COVID-19. The table came from immunoSEQ multiplex PCR; TCRdb's copy has only in-frame clones and leaves some out. The table has approximately 210,000 clones, about 92% seen once. Input material: peripheral blood. Receptors were obtained from a man aged 25 to 40 with acute or convalescent COVID-19.

This chain links TRBV9 with TRBJ2-2; 9 positions agree with TRBD2. This CDR3 spans 14 amino acids. V dropped 4 bases and J dropped 9; count of bases not matched to a gene: 7. Germline V CDR1 and CDR2: SGDLS, YYNGEE. CDR3 sequence reads: CASSTAGGPRELFF. CDR3 nucleotides: TGTGCCAGCAGCACGGCGGGGGGGCCCCGGGAGCTGTTTTTT.

The V gene is TRBV27, the J gene TRBJ1-5; TRBD1 is a possible D gene (5 bases). The germline V gene has CDR1 MNHEY and CDR2 SMNVEV (reference sequence). The V end was cut by 5 bases, the J end by 6 bases, with 11 bases between. The CDR3 loop spans 13 amino acids. CDR3 DNA: TGTGCCAGCAGTAAAGGGGTTGGTCAGCCCCAGCATTTT. Amino acids: CASSKGVGQPQHF.

V gene TRBV12-3 or TRBV12-4 combines with J gene TRBJ2-5, with D uncertain. The CDR3 is 13 amino acids. Trimming removed 6 bases from V and 3 bases from J, with 11 bases in between. The DNA of the CDR3 is TGTGCCAGCAGCTTCAGGCAGAAAGAGACCCAGTACTTC. It translates to CASSFRQKETQYF.

The genes are TRBV28 and TRBJ1-6; D is possibly TRBD1 (5 bases). Deletions cut 5 bases from V and 4 bases from J, with 12 bases between. The CDR3 length is 15 residues. Germline V gene sequence: CDR1 MDHEN, CDR2 SYDVKM. As DNA, the CDR3 is TGTGCCAGCAGTCGGGGAGGGACTTATAATTCACCCCTCCACTTT. The encoded protein is CASSRGGTYNSPLHF.

The chain employs TRBV6-5 and TRBJ1-2, with 7 bases matching TRBD1. Losses at the gene ends were 2 bases for V and 3 bases for J; bases not matched to a gene: 6. Germline V gives CDR1 MNHEY, CDR2 SVGAGI. The CDR3 covers 15 residues. CDR3 nucleotides: TGTGCCAGCAGTTACAAACGGACAGGCCACTATGGCTACACCTTC. Its translation is CASSYKRTGHYGYTF.

The chain has TRBV7-3 and TRBJ2-3; 7 bases agree with TRBD1. This CDR3 contains 15 residues. Per the germline V gene, CDR1 is SGHTA and CDR2 is FQGTGA. J gave up 1 base and V 5 bases, and 6 bases lay outside the gene matches. The CDR3 DNA follows: TGTGCCAGCAGCCCCGGACAGGCCGGCACAGATACGCAGTATTTT. Encoded protein: CASSPGQAGTDTQYF. Looking up the rest from reference TRBV7-3 and TRBJ2-3 gives the full variable domain: GAGVSQTPSNKVTEKGKYVELRCDPISGHTALYWYRQSLGQGPEFLIYFQGTGAADDSGLPNDRFFAVRPEGSVSTLKIQRTERGDSAVYLCASSPGQAGTDTQYFGPGTRLTVL.

The CDR3 region has the DNA TGTGCCAGTACCCGGGACAGGGAGACCGGGGAGCTGTTTTTT. It is translated as CASTRDRETGELFF. The rearrangement links TRBV19 to TRBJ2-2; 9 nucleotides line up with TRBD1. CDR1 and CDR2 (germline): LNHDA, SQIVND (reference sequence). This CDR3 region has 14 residues. The V segment lost 7 bases and the J segment 5 bases; nucleotides outside the gene matches: 5.

V is TRBV19 and J is TRBJ1-2; D uncertain. The V and J ends lost 6 bases and 7 bases respectively, with 24 bases between them. Per the germline V gene, CDR1 is LNHDA and CDR2 is SQIVND (reference sequence). The length of the CDR3 is 16 residues. The CDR3 DNA reads TGTGCCAGTAGCCCCCCCCGGCCTATTGTTCGGGGTGGCTACACCTTC. Its translation is CASSPPRPIVRGGYTF.

This chain uses TRBV28 with TRBJ1-5, with D maybe TRBD1 (6 bases). This CDR3 is 17 amino acids long. Trimming removed 4 bases at V and 4 bases at J, with 20 bases between. CDR1 is MDHEN, CDR2 SYDVKM, per germline. Here the CDR3 reads CASSSEVRRGGNQPQHF. The CDR3, as DNA: TGTGCCAGCAGTTCGGAAGTCCGCAGGGGTGGTAATCAGCCCCAGCATTTT.